The source of this TCR beta chain is a study of shared clonotypes between healthy human individuals. The overall study: The people who gave samples were a couple of women and a few men aged 18 to 49. Findings and caveats of the study: It was expected that sequencing depth would affect clonotype sharing among donors.

The CDR3 loop spans 14 amino acids. Between the trimmed V and J ends, which lost 2 bases and 3 bases, there was a span of 8 bases. The germline gives CDR1 MDHEN, CDR2 SYDVKM. Concerning this clone itself: Its antigen remains unidentified.

Over several immunoSEQ plates, each subset's genomic DNA was distributed in even portions. Clones were sequenced by immunoSEQ multiplex PCR, and TCRdb holds only the in-frame ones, with some missing. This repertoire shows about 1.5 million clones, approximately 98% found once; its top ten account for roughly 0.4%. The clonotype originates from a young man in good health. The V and J genes are TRBV28 and TRBJ1-5; no reliable D call. Sequenced material: naive CD4+ T cells sorted from blood. Documented subset: CD45RA+ positively selected. CDR3 sequence: CASSLARYNQPQHF. The CDR3 nucleotides read TGTGCCAGCAGTTTAGCACGTTACAATCAGCCCCAGCATTTT.